Below are 17 T cell receptor beta chains sequenced from a single sample in a study of T cell responses to AZD1222 COVID-19 vaccine. TCRdb's table, derived via immunoSEQ multiplex PCR, lists solely in-frame clones and lacks some. The table has 70,000 or so clones, 83% seen once. Sequenced here: peripheral blood, sampled 28 days after the second AZD1222 dose. The receptors derive from an adult who received the AZD1222 COVID-19 vaccine.

The chain links TRBV21-1 to TRBJ2-7; the table's D call TRBD2 went unverified against the DNA. TRBV21-1 is listed as a pseudogene. The CDR3 sequence is 17 residues long. The CDR3, as DNA: TGTGCCAGCAGCAACGGGTACCGAAGGACTAGCGTCTACGAGCAGTACTTC. This encodes CASSNGYRRTSVYEQYF.

The V gene is TRBV15, the J gene TRBJ2-5; D remains ambiguous. The V end lost 1 base, the J end lost 2 bases, and 5 bases lay between the germline ends. Germline CDR1 is LNHNV and CDR2 is YYDKDF (reference sequence). This CDR3 has 13 amino acids. The CDR3 coding sequence is TGTGCCACCAGCAGAGGTTATCAAGAGACCCAGTACTTC. This sequence encodes CATSRGYQETQYF.

The rearrangement uses TRBV15 and TRBJ2-6; TRBD2 matches 7 bases. V lost 1 base and J lost 1; bases outside the gene matches: 7. The CDR3 is made up of 18 amino acids. CDR1 is LNHNV, CDR2 YYDKDF, per germline (reference sequence). The CDR3 spells CATSRVTGGVSGANVLTF. The CDR3 nucleotides read TGTGCCACCAGCAGAGTGACGGGGGGTGTTTCTGGGGCCAACGTCCTGACTTTC.

V and J are TRBV29-1 and TRBJ2-3; D possibly corresponds to TRBD1 (6 bases). Germline V gene lookup returns CDR1 SQVTM and CDR2 ANQGSEA. This CDR3 has 13 residues. The V end lost 7 bases, the J end lost 1 base, and 12 bases lay between the germline ends. The CDR3 region is CSAGTSGTDTQYF. CDR3 DNA sequence: TGCAGCGCCGGGACATCCGGCACAGATACGCAGTATTTT.

V usage is TRBV29-1 and J usage is TRBJ2-7; possible D gene TRBD2, 7 bases. CDR3 length: 14 residues. Deletions cut 6 bases from V and 7 bases from J, with 22 bases between. CDR1 is SQVTM and CDR2 is ANQGSEA in the germline V gene. CDR3 residues: CSVRGTTRGLEQYF. The CDR3 DNA is TGCAGCGTGAGGGGGACTACCCGCGGGCTTGAGCAGTACTTC.

The count of this clone is one. This chain uses TRBV5-4 with TRBJ2-5; perhaps TRBD2 as D (6 bases). CDR3 length: 16 amino acids. CDR1 and CDR2 (germline): SGHNT, YYREEE (reference sequence). V was shortened by 4 bases and J by 5 bases, with 21 bases between the two germline ends. The chain's CDR3 is CASSPLVVGDWETQYF. Written as DNA, the CDR3 is TGTGCCAGCAGCCCCCTTGTGGTGGGGGACTGGGAGACCCAGTACTTC.

The rearrangement uses TRBV6-6 and TRBJ1-1, with no clear D. Germline CDR1 and CDR2: MNHNY and SVGAGI (reference sequence). The CDR3 loop spans 10 amino acids. V dropped 5 bases and J dropped 9 bases, with 7 bases sitting between them. CDR3 amino acids: CASSPGKAFF. CDR3 nucleotide sequence: TGTGCCAGCAGTCCGGGCAAAGCTTTCTTT.

A few counts support this clone. The gene calls are TRBV6-5 and TRBJ1-1, with 7 bases lining up with TRBD1. From germline, CDR1 is MNHEY and CDR2 SVGAGI. This CDR3 is 13 amino acids long. J lost 5 bases, V lost 9 bases, and 9 bases had no gene match. Written as DNA, the CDR3 is TGTGCCAGTTCAGGGGGTACGTGGACTGAAGCTTTCTTT. It translates to CASSGGTWTEAFF.

V gene TRBV10-3 combines with J gene TRBJ2-3; weak D call: TRBD2 (6 bases). Looked up from germline, CDR1 is ENHRY and CDR2 is SYGVKD. The CDR3 extends over 15 amino acids. V was clipped by 0 bases and J by 4 bases, with 11 bases between them. The chain's CDR3 is CAISESASVADTQYF. The CDR3 DNA reads TGTGCCATCAGTGAGTCCGCTAGCGTAGCAGATACGCAGTATTTT.

The chain combines TRBV2 with TRBJ1-2; D is undetermined. V lost 6 bases and J 7 bases, leaving 15 bases between the germline ends. The CDR3 covers 13 residues. Germline V lookup: CDR1 SNHLY, CDR2 FYNNEI. The CDR3: CASRESPGGGYTF. The DNA of the CDR3 is TGTGCCAGCAGAGAATCCCCGGGAGGTGGCTACACCTTC. Drawing the rest from reference TRBV2 and TRBJ1-2, the complete variable domain is EPEVTQTPSHQVTQMGQEVILRCVPISNHLYFYWYRQILGQKVEFLVSFYNNEISEKSEIFDDQFSVERPDGSNFTLKIRSTKLEDSAMYFCASRESPGGGYTFGSGTRLTVV.

The V and J genes are TRBV6-6 and TRBJ2-6, with D perhaps matching TRBD2 (5 bases). The V gene lost 7 bases and the J gene lost 4 bases, with 8 bases spanning the gap. This CDR3 is 13 amino acids long. From germline, CDR1 is MNHNY and CDR2 SVGAGI (reference sequence). CDR3 nucleotides: TGTGCCAGCATAGCGTCCGGGGCCAACGTCCTGACTTTC. This translates into CASIASGANVLTF.

V is TRBV6-5 and J is TRBJ1-3; no reliable D call. Germline V gene sequence: CDR1 MNHEY, CDR2 SVGAGI. This CDR3 is built from 15 residues. CDR3 nucleotides: TGTGTATCAAAGGCTCGTTTGTTACCTGGAAACACCATATATTTT. Protein sequence: CVSKARLLPGNTIYF.

This clone was found once. V is TRBV5-1 and J is TRBJ1-1, with D uncertain. CDR3 length equals 14 residues. V was pared by 0 bases and J by 1 base, with 7 bases between. Germline values: CDR1 SGHRS, CDR2 YFSETQ. CDR3 loop: CASSLGRENTEAFF. CDR3 DNA sequence: TGCGCCAGCAGCTTGGGGCGGGAGAACACTGAAGCTTTCTTT.

The chain joins TRBV7-6 to TRBJ2-3; maybe TRBD2 (5 bases). The ends were cut back, 1 base at V and 2 bases at J, with 13 bases in the middle. The CDR3 covers 16 residues. The germline V gene encodes CDR1 SGHVS and CDR2 FNYEAQ. CDR3 DNA: TGTGCCAGCAGCTTAGGATCGGGGTTGATCACAGATACGCAGTATTTT. Encoded protein: CASSLGSGLITDTQYF.

The V call is TRBV10-3, the J call TRBJ2-7; D might be TRBD2 (5 bases). The germline V and J ends were trimmed by 9 bases and 5 bases, with 17 bases remaining between them. This CDR3 is built from 13 residues. Germline V gives CDR1 ENHRY, CDR2 SYGVKD. CDR3 loop: CAIGMAGGDEQYF. The CDR3 DNA sequence: TGTGCCATTGGGATGGCGGGTGGGGACGAGCAGTACTTC.

The gene calls are TRBV3-1 (or the pseudogene TRBV3-2) and TRBJ2-7; D possibly uses TRBD1 or TRBD2 (5 bases each). Germline V lookup: CDR1 LGHDT, CDR2 YNNKEL (reference sequence). The germline V and J ends were trimmed by 1 base and 7 bases, with 14 bases remaining between them. The CDR3 loop spans 14 amino acids. Here the CDR3 DNA reads TGTGCCAGCAGCCAAGCTCCCGAGGGGAGAGAGCAGTACTTC. This gives the protein CASSQAPEGREQYF.

V gene TRBV10-2 combines with J gene TRBJ1-5, with D perhaps matching TRBD1 (5 bases). Trimming pared 6 bases from V and 1 base from J, leaving 7 bases between. Per germline, CDR1 WSHSY and CDR2 SAAADI. This CDR3 contains 13 residues. Written as DNA, the CDR3 is TGCGCCAGCAGAGGACAAAGCAATCAGCCCCAGCATTTT. It specifies CASRGQSNQPQHF.